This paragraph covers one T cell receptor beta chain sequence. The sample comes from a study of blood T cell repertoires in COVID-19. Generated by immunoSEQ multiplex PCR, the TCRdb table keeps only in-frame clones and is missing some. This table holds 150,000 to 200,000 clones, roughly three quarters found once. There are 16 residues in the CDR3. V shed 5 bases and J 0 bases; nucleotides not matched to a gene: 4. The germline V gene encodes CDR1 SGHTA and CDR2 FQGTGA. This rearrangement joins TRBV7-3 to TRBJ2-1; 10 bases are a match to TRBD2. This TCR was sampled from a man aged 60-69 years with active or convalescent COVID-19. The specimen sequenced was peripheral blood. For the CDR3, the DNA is TGTGCCAGCAGCGTCCTAGCGGGAGTCTCCTACAATGAGCAGTTCTTC. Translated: CASSVLAGVSYNEQFF.